The 8 T cell receptor beta chains below were found in one sample sequenced in a study of blood T cell repertoires in COVID-19. Sequencing used immunoSEQ multiplex PCR; TCRdb keeps in-frame clones, though not all of them. The repertoire holds 9,500 to 15,000 clones, with about 88% as singletons. Sample: peripheral blood. The receptor source for this set is a man between 65 and 79 years old with active COVID-19.

The rearrangement uses TRBV3-1 (or the pseudogene TRBV3-2) and TRBJ2-3; 11 nucleotides align to TRBD1. From germline, CDR1 is LGHDT and CDR2 YNNKEL (reference sequence). Unmatched junction bases numbered 8, after V lost 4 bases and J lost 5 bases. The CDR3 spans 16 residues. The CDR3 spells CASSLGWTGGLDTQYF. The CDR3 bases are TGTGCCAGCAGCCTGGGCTGGACAGGGGGCTTAGATACGCAGTATTTT.

This chain joins TRBV24-1 and TRBJ2-3, with TRBD1 identical over 7 bases. V lost 3 bases to trimming and J lost 0 bases; unmatched junction nucleotides: 2. This CDR3 has 15 amino acids. Germline V CDR1 and CDR2: KGHDR, SFDVKD. The CDR3 nucleotides are TGTGCCACCAGTGATCGGACAGGTAGCACAGATACGCAGTATTTT. Its protein product is CATSDRTGSTDTQYF.

The rearrangement uses TRBV9 and TRBJ2-7; 8 nucleotides line up with TRBD2. After removal of 3 bases from V and 4 bases from J, the junction contained 3 bases not matched to a gene. The CDR3 loop spans 13 amino acids. Germline CDR1 is SGDLS and CDR2 is YYNGEE. The CDR3 loop reads CASSAGLDYEQYF. The CDR3 DNA follows: TGTGCCAGCAGCGCGGGACTAGATTACGAGCAGTACTTC.

This clone was observed once. The genes are TRBV10-3 and TRBJ1-1; 11 bases align to TRBD1. V lost 2 bases to trimming and J lost 11 bases; unmatched junction nucleotides: 4. The CDR3 has 13 amino acids. CDR1 and CDR2 (germline): ENHRY, SYGVKD. In nucleotides, the CDR3 is TGTGCCATCAGTGAGGGACAGGGGGCTGGGGCTTTCTTT. Protein: CAISEGQGAGAFF.

The chain uses TRBV19 and TRBJ2-1; D perhaps matches TRBD1 (6 bases). Trimming left V 3 bases short and J 6 bases short, with 9 bases between. The V gene's germline CDR1 is LNHDA and CDR2 SQIVND (reference sequence). The CDR3 extends over 13 amino acids. CDR3 sequence (DNA): TGTGCCAGTAGTATCTGGGGGCCCAATGAGCAGTTCTTC. It yields the protein CASSIWGPNEQFF.

The chain couples TRBV25-1 to TRBJ2-5, with a possible D match to TRBD2 (5 bases). The V end lost 6 bases, the J end lost 5 bases, and 16 bases lay between the germline ends. The CDR3 length is 14 residues. Germline V CDR1 and CDR2: MGHDK, SYGVNS. CDR3 bases: TGTGCCAGCAGCCTATGGGGTGGCGGGGAGACCCAGTACTTC. Amino acids: CASSLWGGGETQYF.

V gene TRBV29-1 combines with J gene TRBJ2-1; the D gene is possibly TRBD2 (7 bases). The CDR3 is 14 residues long. Germline values: CDR1 SQVTM, CDR2 ANQGSEA. V lost 3 bases, J lost 7 bases, and 16 bases lay in between. The CDR3 bases are TGCAGCGTTGATAAGAGAGGGGGGGGGAATGAGCAGTTCTTC. Its protein product is CSVDKRGGGNEQFF.

The genes are TRBV18 and TRBJ1-1, with 9 nucleotides matching TRBD1. The CDR3 sequence is 15 residues long. With V trimmed by 3 bases and J by 2 bases, 4 bases remained unmatched. Germline values: CDR1 KGHSH, CDR2 LQKENI. Here the CDR3 DNA reads TGTGCCAGCTCACCGACGACAGGGGGAAACACTGAAGCTTTCTTT. Residues: CASSPTTGGNTEAFF.